This T cell receptor (beta chain) appears in the sequencing data of a study of blood T cell repertoires in COVID-19. Study context: COVID-19 samples from acute and convalescent phases originated in the United States, Italy and Spain.

Clones were read by immunoSEQ multiplex PCR, and TCRdb kept only the in-frame ones, dropping some. Among some 68,000 clones, about 90% were seen once, and the ten largest hold approximately 0.57%. V was shortened by 5 bases and J by 6 bases, with 11 bases between the two germline ends. Germline V lookup: CDR1 MNHNS, CDR2 SASEGT. The CDR3 runs to 13 residues. Followed over time, Seattle patients had been enrolled while infection was active. This clone is a singleton in its sample. The chain is built from TRBV6-1 and TRBJ1-5; the D gene is possibly TRBD1 (6 bases). The clonotype originates from a man aged 45 to 65 with COVID-19, enrolled during active disease. What was sequenced was peripheral blood. Here the CDR3 DNA reads TGTGCCAGCAGTACACAGGGTACTCAGCCCCAGCATTTT. As protein: CASSTQGTQPQHF.